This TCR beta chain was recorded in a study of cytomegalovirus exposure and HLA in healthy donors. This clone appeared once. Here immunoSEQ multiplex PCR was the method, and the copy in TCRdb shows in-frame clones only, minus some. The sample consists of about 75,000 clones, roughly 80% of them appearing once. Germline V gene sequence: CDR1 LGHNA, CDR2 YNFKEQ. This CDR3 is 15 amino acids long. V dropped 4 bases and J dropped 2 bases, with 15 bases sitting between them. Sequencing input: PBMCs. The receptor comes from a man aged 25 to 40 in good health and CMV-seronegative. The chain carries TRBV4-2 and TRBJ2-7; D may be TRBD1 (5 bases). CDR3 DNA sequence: TGTGCCAGCAGCCTAGAGGCAGGGAACCCCTACGAGCAGTACTTC. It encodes CASSLEAGNPYEQYF.